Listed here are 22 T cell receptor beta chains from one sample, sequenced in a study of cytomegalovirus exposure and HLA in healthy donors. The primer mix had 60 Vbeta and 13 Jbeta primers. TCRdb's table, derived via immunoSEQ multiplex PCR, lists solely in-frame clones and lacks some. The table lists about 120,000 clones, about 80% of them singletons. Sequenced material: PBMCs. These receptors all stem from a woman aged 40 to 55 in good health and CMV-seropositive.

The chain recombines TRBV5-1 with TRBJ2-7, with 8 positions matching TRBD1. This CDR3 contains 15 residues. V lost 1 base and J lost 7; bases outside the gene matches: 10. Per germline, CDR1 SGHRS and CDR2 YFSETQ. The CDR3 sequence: CASSLLTTGAREQYF. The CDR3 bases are TGCGCCAGCAGCTTGTTGACGACAGGGGCTAGGGAGCAGTACTTC.

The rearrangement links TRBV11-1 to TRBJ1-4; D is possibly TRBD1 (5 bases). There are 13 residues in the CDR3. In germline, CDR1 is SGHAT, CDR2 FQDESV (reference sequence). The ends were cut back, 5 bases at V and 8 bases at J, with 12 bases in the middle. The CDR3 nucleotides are TGTGCCAGCAGCGGAAGGGGTAGAGAAAAACTGTTTTTT. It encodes CASSGRGREKLFF.

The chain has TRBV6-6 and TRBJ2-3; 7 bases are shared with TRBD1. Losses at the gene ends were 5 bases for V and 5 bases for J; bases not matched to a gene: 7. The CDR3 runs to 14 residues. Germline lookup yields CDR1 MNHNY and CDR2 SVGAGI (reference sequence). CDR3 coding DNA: TGTGCCAGCAGTCCCAGACAGGGTGGAGATACGCAGTATTTT. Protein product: CASSPRQGGDTQYF.

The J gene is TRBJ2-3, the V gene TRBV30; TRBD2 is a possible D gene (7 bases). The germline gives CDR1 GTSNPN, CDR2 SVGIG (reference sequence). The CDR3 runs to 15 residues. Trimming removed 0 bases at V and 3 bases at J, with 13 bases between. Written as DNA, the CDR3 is TGTGCCTGGAGTGTAGTCGGGGGGCTAACAGATACGCAGTATTTT. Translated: CAWSVVGGLTDTQYF.

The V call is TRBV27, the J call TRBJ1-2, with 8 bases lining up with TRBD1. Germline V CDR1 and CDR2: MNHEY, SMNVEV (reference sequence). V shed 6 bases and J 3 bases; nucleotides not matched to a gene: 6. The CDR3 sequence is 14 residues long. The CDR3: CASSMDRVDYGYTF. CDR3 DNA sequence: TGTGCCAGCAGCATGGACAGGGTAGACTATGGCTACACCTTC.

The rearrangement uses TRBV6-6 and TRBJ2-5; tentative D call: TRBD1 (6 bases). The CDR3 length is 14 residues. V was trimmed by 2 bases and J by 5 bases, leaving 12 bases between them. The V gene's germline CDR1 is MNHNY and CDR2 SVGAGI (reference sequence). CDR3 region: CASSYQGGAETQYF. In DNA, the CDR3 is TGTGCCAGCAGTTACCAAGGGGGTGCTGAGACCCAGTACTTC.

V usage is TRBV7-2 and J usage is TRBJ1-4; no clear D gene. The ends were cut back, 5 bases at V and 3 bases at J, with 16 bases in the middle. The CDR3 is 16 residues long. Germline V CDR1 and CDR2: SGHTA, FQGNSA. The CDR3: CASSKGGPGANEKLFF. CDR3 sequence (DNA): TGTGCCAGCAGCAAAGGAGGACCTGGGGCTAATGAAAAACTGTTTTTT.

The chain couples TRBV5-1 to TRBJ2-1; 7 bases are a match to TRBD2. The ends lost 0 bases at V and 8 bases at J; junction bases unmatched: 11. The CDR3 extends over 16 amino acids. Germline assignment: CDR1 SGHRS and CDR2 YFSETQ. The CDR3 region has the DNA TGCGCCAGCAGCTTGGCCCCAGCGGGGCTTGGGGATGAGCAGTTCTTC. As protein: CASSLAPAGLGDEQFF.

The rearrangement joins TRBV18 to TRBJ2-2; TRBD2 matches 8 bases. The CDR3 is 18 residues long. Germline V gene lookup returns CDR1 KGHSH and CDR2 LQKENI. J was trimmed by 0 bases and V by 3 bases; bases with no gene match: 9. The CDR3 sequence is CASSPRSAGETNTGELFF. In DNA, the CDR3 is TGTGCCAGCTCACCCCGATCAGCGGGGGAAACGAACACCGGGGAGCTGTTTTTT.

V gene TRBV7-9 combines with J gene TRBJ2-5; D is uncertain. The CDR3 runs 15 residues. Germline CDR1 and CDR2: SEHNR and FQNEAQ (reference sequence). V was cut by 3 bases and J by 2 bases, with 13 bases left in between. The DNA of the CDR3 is TGTGCCAGCAGCTTTTATGTGGGCAAACAAGAGACCCAGTACTTC. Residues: CASSFYVGKQETQYF.

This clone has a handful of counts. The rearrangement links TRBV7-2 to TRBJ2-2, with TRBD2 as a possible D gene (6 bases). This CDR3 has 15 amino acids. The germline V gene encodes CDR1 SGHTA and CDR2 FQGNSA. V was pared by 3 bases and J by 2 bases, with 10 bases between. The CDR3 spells CASSFVRGNTGELFF. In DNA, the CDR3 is TGTGCCAGCAGCTTTGTGCGGGGCAACACCGGGGAGCTGTTTTTT.

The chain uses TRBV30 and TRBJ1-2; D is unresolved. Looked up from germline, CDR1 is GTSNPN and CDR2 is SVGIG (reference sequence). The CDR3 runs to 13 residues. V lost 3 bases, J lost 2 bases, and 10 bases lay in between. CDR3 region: CAWSSPRNYGYTF. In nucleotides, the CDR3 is TGTGCCTGGAGCTCCCCCAGGAACTATGGCTACACCTTC.

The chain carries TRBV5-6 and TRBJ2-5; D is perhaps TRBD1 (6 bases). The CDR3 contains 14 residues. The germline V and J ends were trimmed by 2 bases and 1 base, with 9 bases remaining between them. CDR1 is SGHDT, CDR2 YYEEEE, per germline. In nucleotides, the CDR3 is TGTGCCAGCAGCTTAGGACAGATCCAAGAGACCCAGTACTTC. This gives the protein CASSLGQIQETQYF.

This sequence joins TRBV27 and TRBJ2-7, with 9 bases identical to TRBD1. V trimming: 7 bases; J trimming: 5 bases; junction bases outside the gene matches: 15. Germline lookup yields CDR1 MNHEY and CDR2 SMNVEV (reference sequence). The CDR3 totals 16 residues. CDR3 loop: CASTFFQGTGMHEQYF. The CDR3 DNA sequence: TGTGCCAGCACCTTTTTTCAAGGGACAGGGATGCACGAGCAGTACTTC.

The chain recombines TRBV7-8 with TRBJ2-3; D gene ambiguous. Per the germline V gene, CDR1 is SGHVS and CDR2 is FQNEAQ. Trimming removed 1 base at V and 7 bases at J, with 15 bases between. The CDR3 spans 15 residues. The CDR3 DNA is TGTGCCAGCAGCTTAGGGGTTTTTCTGGGCTATACGCAGTATTTT. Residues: CASSLGVFLGYTQYF.

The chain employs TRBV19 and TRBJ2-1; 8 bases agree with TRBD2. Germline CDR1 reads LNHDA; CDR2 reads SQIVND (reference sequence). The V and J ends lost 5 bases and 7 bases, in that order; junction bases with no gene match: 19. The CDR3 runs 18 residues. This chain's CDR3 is CASSPFLKTGGAWNEQFF. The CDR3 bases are TGTGCCAGTAGTCCCTTTTTAAAGACCGGGGGGGCTTGGAATGAGCAGTTCTTC.

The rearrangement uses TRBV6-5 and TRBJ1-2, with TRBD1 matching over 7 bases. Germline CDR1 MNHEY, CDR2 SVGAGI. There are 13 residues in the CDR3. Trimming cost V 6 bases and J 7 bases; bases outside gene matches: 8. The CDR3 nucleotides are TGTGCCAGCAGCGACAGGGCGGCCCGTGGCTACACCTTC. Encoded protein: CASSDRAARGYTF.

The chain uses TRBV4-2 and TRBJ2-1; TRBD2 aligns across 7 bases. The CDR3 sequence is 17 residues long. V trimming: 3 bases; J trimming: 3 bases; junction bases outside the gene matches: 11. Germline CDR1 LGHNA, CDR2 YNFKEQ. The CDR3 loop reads CASSHDFGGGFYNEQFF. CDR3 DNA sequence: TGTGCCAGCAGCCACGACTTTGGGGGGGGGTTCTACAATGAGCAGTTCTTC.

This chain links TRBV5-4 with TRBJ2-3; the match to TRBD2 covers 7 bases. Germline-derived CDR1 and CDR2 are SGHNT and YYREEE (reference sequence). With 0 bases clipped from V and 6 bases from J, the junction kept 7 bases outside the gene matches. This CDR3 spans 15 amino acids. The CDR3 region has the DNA TGTGCCAGCAGCTTGGTTGGCGGGGGACGTGATACGCAGTATTTT. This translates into CASSLVGGGRDTQYF.

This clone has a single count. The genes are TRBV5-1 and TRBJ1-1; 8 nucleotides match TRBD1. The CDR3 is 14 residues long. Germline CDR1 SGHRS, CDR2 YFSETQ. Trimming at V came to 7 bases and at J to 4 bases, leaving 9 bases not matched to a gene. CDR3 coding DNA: TGCGCCAGCTCAAGCTCGGGGACAGGCACTGAAGCTTTCTTT. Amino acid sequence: CASSSSGTGTEAFF. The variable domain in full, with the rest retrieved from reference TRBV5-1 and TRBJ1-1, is KAGVTQTPRYLIKTRGQQVTLSCSPISGHRSVSWYQQTPGQGLQFLFEYFSETQRNKGNFPGRFSGRQFSNSRSEMNVSTLELGDSALYLCASSSSGTGTEAFFGQGTRLTVV.

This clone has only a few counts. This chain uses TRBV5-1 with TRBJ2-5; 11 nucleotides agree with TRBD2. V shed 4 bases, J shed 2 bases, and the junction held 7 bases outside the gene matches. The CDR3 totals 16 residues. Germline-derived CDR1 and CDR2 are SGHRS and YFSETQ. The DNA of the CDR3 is TGCGCCAGCAGCGTAGCGGGGGGGACTGGGCAAGAGACCCAGTACTTC. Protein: CASSVAGGTGQETQYF.

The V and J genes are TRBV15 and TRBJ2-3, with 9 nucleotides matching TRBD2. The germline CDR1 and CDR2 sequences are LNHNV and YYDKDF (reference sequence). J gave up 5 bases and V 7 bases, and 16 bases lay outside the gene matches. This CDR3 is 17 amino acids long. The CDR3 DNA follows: TGTGCCACCACCAAGAAGCTAGCGGGATCACCCGGAGATACGCAGTATTTT. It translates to CATTKKLAGSPGDTQYF. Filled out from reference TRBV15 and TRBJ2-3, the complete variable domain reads DAMVIQNPRYQVTQFGKPVTLSCSQTLNHNVMYWYQQKSSQAPKLLFHYYDKDFNNEADTPDNFQSRRPNTSFCFLDIRSPGLGDTAMYLCATTKKLAGSPGDTQYFGPGTRLTVL.